Presented here are 13 T cell receptor beta chains from one specimen sequenced in a study of regulatory T cells in long-lasting Graves disease. Time point defined: persistent/refractory GD, antithyroid drugs over 5 years with positive TRAb. Extracted PBMC RNA gave rise to the TCR library. Researchers made TCR beta libraries by using iRepertoire HTBI primers and running Arm-PCR on CDR3 regions. TCRdb redid the calling of the multiplex PCR reads with MiXCR, one entry per CDR3 protein. Here the sample spans about 660,000 distinct CDR3 sequences, around 30% being singletons. The sample here was peripheral blood mononuclear cells (PBMCs), taken when the disease was refractory, from a patient treated with antithyroid drugs. The receptors derive from a female donor with Graves disease.

This clonotype was observed at least ten times. The genes are TRBV10-3 and TRBJ1-1; maybe TRBD1 (6 bases). Trimming took 6 bases from V and 5 from J, leaving 10 bases between them. This CDR3 has 12 residues. Germline loops: CDR1 ENHRY, CDR2 SYGVKD. The CDR3 loop is CAIRGGGTEAFF. CDR3 nucleotides: TGTGCCATCAGAGGAGGGGGGACTGAAGCTTTCTTT.

This clonotype was seen only a few times. This chain connects TRBV29-1 to TRBJ1-3; D possibly corresponds to TRBD1 (5 bases). V was shortened by 0 bases and J by 2 bases, with 14 bases between the two germline ends. The CDR3 totals 16 residues. CDR1 is SQVTM, CDR2 ANQGSEA, per germline. CDR3: CSVEDPREEPGNTIYF. The CDR3 nucleotides read TGCAGCGTTGAAGACCCCAGGGAAGAGCCTGGAAACACCATATATTTT. The whole variable domain, remainder taken from reference TRBV29-1 and TRBJ1-3, is SAVISQKPSRDICQRGTSLTIQCQVDSQVTMMFWYRQQPGQSLTLIATANQGSEATYESGFVIDKFPISRPNLTFSTLTVSNMSPEDSSIYLCSVEDPREEPGNTIYFGEGSWLTVV.

This clonotype was seen a handful of times. The chain joins TRBV5-1 to TRBJ1-1; D is ambiguous. This CDR3 has 14 amino acids. Germline V gives CDR1 SGHRS, CDR2 YFSETQ. V was shortened by 4 bases and J by 0 bases, with 10 bases between the two germline ends. DNA of the CDR3: TGCGCCAGCAGCAAAGACGGTATGAACACTGAAGCTTTCTTT. This codes for CASSKDGMNTEAFF.

This clonotype has a handful of counts. The gene calls are TRBV6-1 and TRBJ2-2; tentatively, D is TRBD2 (7 bases). Germline V gives CDR1 MNHNS, CDR2 SASEGT. This CDR3 has 14 amino acids. Trimming took off 4 bases at V and 7 bases at J, with 13 bases between the two ends. The CDR3 coding sequence is TGTGCCAGCAGTGCGGGGGGCAGTGGCGGGGAGCTGTTTTTT. It codes for CASSAGGSGGELFF.

This rearrangement joins TRBV7-6 to TRBJ2-5, with 7 nucleotides matching TRBD1. Germline V gives CDR1 SGHVS, CDR2 FNYEAQ. CDR3 size: 15 residues. V was clipped by 4 bases and J by 7 bases; unmatched bases: 12. DNA for the CDR3: TGTGCCAGCAGCTCAATGATTAGACAGGGCAGGACCCAGTACTTC. Translated, it gives CASSSMIRQGRTQYF.

CDR3 sequence: CASSHTAAGPQHF. The CDR3 bases are TGTGCCAGCAGCCACACGGCTGCGGGGCCCCAGCATTTT. The chain uses TRBV3-1 and TRBJ1-5; the D is unclear. Trimming pared 3 bases from V and 9 bases from J, leaving 12 bases between. This CDR3 spans 13 amino acids. Germline assignment: CDR1 LGHDT and CDR2 YNNKEL (reference sequence). The whole variable domain, filled in from reference TRBV3-1 and TRBJ1-5, reads DTAVSQTPKYLVTQMGNDKSIKCEQNLGHDTMYWYKQDSKKFLKIMFSYNNKELIINETVPNRFSPKSPDKAHLNLHINSLELGDSAVYFCASSHTAAGPQHFGDGTRLSIL.

This clonotype was detected only once. Being one base from a much bigger clone, this may be a read error. The J gene is TRBJ1-5, the V gene TRBV28; D remains unclear. Trimming removed 8 bases at V and 7 bases at J, with 27 bases between. The CDR3 loop spans 17 amino acids. Germline V CDR1 and CDR2: MDHEN, SYDVKM. The CDR3 DNA reads as TGTGCCAGCCGTTCCCACCAAGGACTAACCGGACGACAGCCCCAGCATTTT. Residues: CASRSHQGLTGRQPQHF.

V usage is TRBV19 and J usage is TRBJ1-5; 7 nucleotides match TRBD1. Germline assignment: CDR1 LNHDA and CDR2 SQIVND (reference sequence). The CDR3 length is 16 residues. V was clipped by 3 bases and J by 0 bases; unmatched bases: 5. The CDR3 loop reads CASSIWTGVSNQPQHF. For the CDR3, the DNA is TGTGCCAGTAGTATTTGGACAGGAGTTAGCAATCAGCCCCAGCATTTT.

This clonotype was seen a handful of times. The V and J genes are TRBV6-2 or TRBV6-3 and TRBJ1-4, with 8 bases identical to TRBD1. The junction had 13 bases not matched to a gene; V was cut back by 5 bases and J by 8 bases. The CDR3 spans 16 residues. Per the germline V gene, CDR1 is MNHEY and CDR2 is SVGEGT. CDR3 bases: TGTGCCAGCAGTGATTTAACAGGGGGTATTTGGGAAAAACTGTTTTTT. This encodes CASSDLTGGIWEKLFF.

This clonotype was seen a few times. The chain links TRBV29-1 to TRBJ2-2, with 12 positions matching TRBD1. Per the germline V gene, CDR1 is SQVTM and CDR2 is ANQGSEA. This CDR3 spans 15 amino acids. J was trimmed by 5 bases and V by 7 bases; bases with no gene match: 8. The CDR3 sequence is CSARGTGGATGELFF. CDR3 sequence (DNA): TGCAGCGCCCGAGGGACAGGGGGCGCAACCGGGGAGCTGTTTTTT.

This clonotype was detected a few times. This chain uses TRBV5-1 with TRBJ1-2; 7 bases match TRBD1. The CDR3 runs to 15 residues. V trimming: 0 bases; J trimming: 7 bases; junction bases outside the gene matches: 9. Looked up from germline, CDR1 is SGHRS and CDR2 is YFSETQ. This CDR3 is CASSLAETGSFGYTF. For the CDR3, the DNA is TGCGCCAGCAGCTTGGCTGAGACAGGGAGCTTTGGCTACACCTTC.

The rearrangement links TRBV9 to TRBJ1-1, with D perhaps TRBD1 (5 bases). CDR1 is SGDLS and CDR2 is YYNGEE in the germline V gene. The CDR3 loop spans 15 amino acids. V was clipped by 0 bases and J by 5 bases, with 14 bases between them. The CDR3 DNA reads TGTGCCAGCAGCGTAGGGGACGTCGGAGAGACTGAAGCTTTCTTT. This encodes CASSVGDVGETEAFF.

This chain uses TRBV7-3 with TRBJ2-3; D perhaps matches TRBD2 (5 bases). The CDR3 contains 15 residues. Trimming shortened V by 3 bases and J by 2 bases, and 12 bases separated the two germline ends. In germline, CDR1 is SGHTA, CDR2 FQGTGA. The CDR3 protein is CASSFGLAHTDTQYF. The CDR3 DNA is TGTGCCAGCAGCTTTGGTCTAGCCCACACAGATACGCAGTATTTT.